What follows are 25 T cell receptor beta chains derived from one specimen sequenced in a study of CD8 T cells in Susac syndrome. RNA amounts of 0.5 to 1 ug underwent reverse transcription with random hexamers. TCRdb re-analysed the immunoSEQ multiplex PCR reads in MiXCR, keeping a single row per CDR3 protein. The sample shows about 76,000 distinct CDR3 sequences, approximately 93% of them seen only once. Sequencing was done on a sample of CD8+ T cells from PBMCs. The receptors derive from a human donor with Susac syndrome.

This chain connects TRBV19 to TRBJ2-2; 8 nucleotides line up with TRBD1. This CDR3 comprises 15 residues. V lost 6 bases and J lost 4; bases outside the gene matches: 7. Germline V gene sequence: CDR1 LNHDA, CDR2 SQIVND (reference sequence). The CDR3 DNA is TGTGCCAGTAGGCGACAGGGGCCTTTCACCGGGGAGCTGTTTTTT. It is translated as CASRRQGPFTGELFF.

The CDR3 spells CASSFTRGDPYNEQFF. CDR3 sequence (DNA): TGTGCCAGCAGCTTTACGCGGGGCGACCCCTACAATGAGCAGTTCTTC. J is TRBJ2-1 and V is TRBV7-9; tentative D call: TRBD2 (6 bases). The V end was cut by 3 bases, the J end by 2 bases, with 14 bases between. Germline lookup yields CDR1 SEHNR and CDR2 FQNEAQ (reference sequence). CDR3 length: 16 residues.

This rearrangement joins TRBV7-9 to TRBJ2-7; tentative D call: TRBD2 (5 bases). This CDR3 comprises 16 residues. Germline CDR1 is SEHNR and CDR2 is FQNEAQ (reference sequence). The germline V and J ends were trimmed by 5 bases and 1 base, with 18 bases remaining between them. Here the CDR3 reads CASSPRMTKNSYEQYF. In nucleotides, the CDR3 is TGTGCCAGCAGCCCGAGAATGACTAAGAATTCCTACGAGCAGTACTTC.

This chain joins TRBV20-1 and TRBJ1-1; weak D call: TRBD1 (5 bases). Germline values: CDR1 DFQATT, CDR2 SNEGSKA (reference sequence). V was shortened by 3 bases and J by 4 bases, with 15 bases between the two germline ends. The CDR3 sequence is 14 residues long. The CDR3 coding sequence is TGCAGTGCTAGGGGGACCCCAGGCTCCACTGAAGCTTTCTTT. Its protein is CSARGTPGSTEAFF.

J is TRBJ2-4 and V is TRBV9; TRBD1 matches 7 bases. V was pared by 2 bases and J by 0 bases, with 8 bases of the junction left unmatched. The CDR3 is made up of 17 amino acids. Per germline, CDR1 SGDLS and CDR2 YYNGEE. CDR3 bases: TGTGCCAGCAGCGTTGGGACAGAACGACTAGCCAAAAACATTCAGTACTTC. Translating gives CASSVGTERLAKNIQYF.

The chain is built from TRBV10-3 and TRBJ1-1; 11 positions match TRBD1. The CDR3 spans 15 residues. J gave up 0 bases and V 8 bases, and 5 bases lay outside the gene matches. Germline V gene sequence: CDR1 ENHRY, CDR2 SYGVKD. Here the CDR3 reads CAIQDRGPVNTEAFF. The CDR3 DNA follows: TGTGCCATCCAGGACAGGGGGCCCGTGAACACTGAAGCTTTCTTT.

This chain links TRBV20-1 with TRBJ2-1, with a tentative D call TRBD2 (6 bases). This CDR3 is built from 15 residues. Per the germline V gene, CDR1 is DFQATT and CDR2 is SNEGSKA (reference sequence). The V end was cut by 4 bases, the J end by 1 base, with 14 bases between. The chain's CDR3 is CSAKDSGVSYNEQFF. CDR3 coding DNA: TGCAGTGCTAAGGATTCGGGGGTTTCCTACAATGAGCAGTTCTTC.

The chain joins TRBV6-6 to TRBJ1-1, with 8 positions matching TRBD1. The J segment lost 3 bases and the V segment lost 4 bases, leaving 7 bases of the junction unmatched. This CDR3 region has 15 residues. Germline V CDR1 and CDR2: MNHNY, SVGAGI (reference sequence). DNA for the CDR3: TGTGCCAGCAGTTCCCGGGCAGGGGGCCACACTGAAGCTTTCTTT. Amino acid sequence: CASSSRAGGHTEAFF.

This sequence joins TRBV4-3 and TRBJ1-1, with D possibly being TRBD1 (6 bases). Germline V gene data show CDR1 as LGHNA and CDR2 as YSLEER. The CDR3 totals 16 residues. V lost 8 bases and J lost 1, with 20 bases in between. DNA for the CDR3: TGCGCCAGCTTTGGCAGGGGCCTCCATTCGAACACTGAAGCTTTCTTT. Its translation is CASFGRGLHSNTEAFF.

This chain links TRBV10-3 with TRBJ1-2, with TRBD1 matching over 9 bases. From germline, CDR1 is ENHRY and CDR2 SYGVKD. The CDR3 length is 15 residues. J was trimmed by 6 bases and V by 3 bases; bases with no gene match: 8. CDR3 sequence reads: CAISDSGTGWDGYTF. Written as DNA, the CDR3 is TGTGCCATCAGTGATTCCGGGACAGGGTGGGATGGCTACACCTTC.

This rearrangement joins TRBV3-1 to TRBJ1-1, with a tentative D call TRBD1 (6 bases). V was trimmed by 4 bases and J by 6 bases, leaving 18 bases between them. This CDR3 contains 15 residues. Germline lookup yields CDR1 LGHDT and CDR2 YNNKEL (reference sequence). CDR3: CASSPTGRPRAEAFF. The CDR3 nucleotides read TGTGCCAGCAGCCCAACAGGGCGGCCTCGCGCTGAAGCTTTCTTT.

The genes are TRBV27 and TRBJ1-6; TRBD1 matches at 8 bases. This CDR3 has 15 residues. V was clipped by 4 bases and J by 7 bases; unmatched bases: 6. From germline, CDR1 is MNHEY and CDR2 SMNVEV (reference sequence). CDR3 bases: TGTGCCAGCAGTTGGGACAGGAATCTAAATTCACCCCTCCACTTT. This translates into CASSWDRNLNSPLHF.

This chain connects TRBV29-1 to TRBJ1-5, with D maybe TRBD1 (6 bases). The CDR3 loop spans 13 amino acids. Germline V lookup: CDR1 SQVTM, CDR2 ANQGSEA. The V end lost 4 bases, the J end lost 6 bases, and 13 bases lay between the germline ends. The CDR3 reads CSVVGGYGQPQHF. CDR3 in DNA: TGCAGCGTTGTAGGGGGGTATGGTCAGCCCCAGCATTTT.

This sequence joins TRBV29-1 and TRBJ1-2; TRBD1 agrees at 10 bases. V was pared by 8 bases and J by 11 bases, with 8 bases of the junction left unmatched. The germline gives CDR1 SQVTM, CDR2 ANQGSEA. The CDR3 runs 11 residues. CDR3 loop: CSTCDRGRYTF. In DNA form, the CDR3 reads TGCAGCACCTGCGACAGGGGGCGATACACCTTC.

DNA of the CDR3: TGTGCCAGCGCCGTCTTAGAAGGGTACTACGAGCAGTACTTC. Its translation is CASAVLEGYYEQYF. The chain carries TRBV6-6 and TRBJ2-7; D is unclear. CDR1 and CDR2 from the germline V gene are MNHNY and SVGAGI (reference sequence). The CDR3 has 14 amino acids. V was cut by 8 bases and J by 3 bases, with 17 bases left in between.

This chain links TRBV15 with TRBJ2-1; the match to TRBD2 covers 9 bases. The germline gives CDR1 LNHNV, CDR2 YYDKDF (reference sequence). The CDR3 spans 16 residues. V dropped 5 bases and J dropped 7; count of bases not matched to a gene: 12. This chain's CDR3 is CATSLPPGLALNEQFF. The DNA for the CDR3 is TGTGCCACCAGCCTTCCACCGGGACTAGCATTGAATGAGCAGTTCTTC.

This CDR3 is CSARDRAGAIGHEQFF. CDR3 coding DNA: TGCAGTGCTAGAGATCGGGCGGGAGCAATAGGTCATGAGCAGTTCTTC. The rearrangement uses TRBV20-1 and TRBJ2-1, with 7 bases that match TRBD2. The CDR3 spans 16 residues. From germline, CDR1 is DFQATT and CDR2 SNEGSKA (reference sequence). Losses at the gene ends were 0 bases for V and 8 bases for J; bases not matched to a gene: 13.

Only one count was recorded for this clonotype. The chain joins TRBV7-2 to TRBJ1-5; D not resolved. The CDR3 runs to 16 residues. CDR1 SGHTA and CDR2 FQGNSA come from the germline V gene. V gave up 7 bases and J gave up 0 bases, with 16 bases separating them. The DNA of the CDR3 is TGTGCCAGCACCCCCTACGTGCAGGCTAGCAATCAGCCCCAGCATTTT. Translating it yields CASTPYVQASNQPQHF.

The chain links TRBV7-9 to TRBJ1-1, with unresolved D. Trimming left V 2 bases short and J 5 bases short, with 24 bases between. CDR1 is SEHNR, CDR2 FQNEAQ, per germline (reference sequence). There are 18 residues in the CDR3. In nucleotides, the CDR3 is TGTGCCAGCAGCTTAATGGTATTAGATCGACATACGGGTACTGAAGCTTTCTTT. Its protein is CASSLMVLDRHTGTEAFF. The full variable domain, in which reference TRBV7-9 and TRBJ1-1 provide the parts outside the CDR3, is DTGVSQNPRHKITKRGQNVTFRCDPISEHNRLYWYRQTLGQGPEFLTYFQNEAQLEKSRLLSDRFSAERPKGSFSTLEIQRTEQGDSAMYLCASSLMVLDRHTGTEAFFGQGTRLTVV.

This chain joins TRBV6-1 and TRBJ1-3; possible D gene TRBD1, 6 bases. V lost 3 bases, J lost 0 bases, and 12 bases lay in between. The CDR3 covers 16 residues. Germline assignment: CDR1 MNHNS and CDR2 SASEGT. The CDR3 DNA reads TGTGCCAGCAGTGACTTTCTGGGGGCCTCTGGAAACACCATATATTTT. Protein product: CASSDFLGASGNTIYF.

The J gene is TRBJ1-6, the V gene TRBV6-1; 7 bases line up with TRBD1. CDR3 length equals 13 residues. The V gene's germline CDR1 is MNHNS and CDR2 SASEGT. The trim removed 4 bases at V and 9 bases at J, leaving 3 bases unmatched. CDR3 bases: TGTGCCAGCAGTGGACAGGGATCTTCACCCCTCCACTTT. Translated, it gives CASSGQGSSPLHF.

The chain combines TRBV20-1 with TRBJ2-3; D not certain. The germline V gene encodes CDR1 DFQATT and CDR2 SNEGSKA (reference sequence). V was pared by 5 bases and J by 5 bases, with 11 bases between. The CDR3 is 12 amino acids. CDR3 nucleotide sequence: TGCAGTGCTGCTAGACAACAAGATACGCAGTATTTT. It encodes CSAARQQDTQYF.

V usage is TRBV7-8 and J usage is TRBJ2-7; no definite D call. The CDR3 covers 13 residues. Germline assignment: CDR1 SGHVS and CDR2 FQNEAQ. The ends were cut back, 5 bases at V and 3 bases at J, with 11 bases in the middle. The DNA of the CDR3 is TGTGCCAGCAGCCTAGAGGTGGGCTACGAGCAGTACTTC. Translating gives CASSLEVGYEQYF.

The chain couples TRBV5-4 to TRBJ1-2; D is perhaps TRBD1 (6 bases). The CDR3 consists of 15 residues. Germline CDR1 SGHNT, CDR2 YYREEE (reference sequence). The V end lost 4 bases, the J end lost 6 bases, and 19 bases lay between the germline ends. The CDR3: CASSPLGGPRDGYTF. The CDR3 DNA reads as TGTGCCAGCAGCCCCCTCGGGGGCCCTAGAGATGGCTACACCTTC.

V gene TRBV11-2 combines with J gene TRBJ1-5; possible D gene TRBD1, 5 bases. Trimming left V 4 bases short and J 11 bases short, with 15 bases between. Germline V CDR1 and CDR2: SGHAT, FQNNGV. The CDR3 contains 13 residues. CDR3 residues: CASSSGPKGAQHF. CDR3 sequence (DNA): TGTGCCAGCAGCTCGGGACCAAAAGGGGCCCAGCATTTT.